The present T cell receptor (beta chain) was sequenced within a study of T-cell reconstitution after alpha-beta-depleted transplantation in children (dated by TCRdb to 2016 to 2018). A note on the overall study: T-cell immune reconstitution after TCRalphabeta/CD19-depleted allogeneic hematopoietic cell transplantation in children was quantitatively tracked in the study by means of TCR repertoire profiling. What the study reported, not specific to this receptor: Apparently early alphabetaT-cell count recovery about two months after transplant reportedly relied on only several hundred rapidly expanded clones derived from non-depleted graft cells. Over subsequent months, a decline in hyperexpanded clone frequencies was noted, and after one year, T-cell counts and TCRbeta diversity were mostly ascribed to newly produced T cells. In some patients, high TCRbeta diversity at day 60 was attributed to recipient T cells and intrathymic progenitors that had survived conditioning.

This clonotype showed up just a few times. Its cognate antigen has yet to be identified. No per-base quality is available; no much larger clone lies one base away. The treatment or condition label corresponds to: allogeneic hematopoietic cell transplantation with graft depleted of TCRalphabeta T cells and CD19 B cells. The transplant recipients were children given TCRalphabeta/CD19-depleted allogeneic hematopoietic cell grafts. Via the germline V gene, CDR1 is SGHRS and CDR2 YFSETQ. The CDR3 has 15 amino acids, counting the end cysteine and phenylalanine. The kept DNA is CDR3 alone, 45 bases in frame from the first base. Ends trimmed: V by 2 bases, J by 6 bases; bases unmatched to a gene: 6. Libraries were constructed by PCR. The listed sequencing device is Illumina HiSeq 2500. Molecular barcoding was employed in the preparation of TCR libraries, with unique molecular identifiers being used to normalize TCRbeta repertoire quantification. TCRdb reprocessing: public reads trimmed at Q25 with fastp, clones called with MiXCR, in-frame beta chains kept. A single entry per CDR3 protein holds the most common genes and DNA from its merged rows. A total of some 78,000 distinct CDR3 sequences appear in this sample, 13% to 15% of them only once. In total, the top ten clones hold 27% of the sample.

This specimen was PBMCs, mostly from graft donor cells, taken 180 days after TCRalphabeta/CD19-depleted stem cell transplant. The chain is assembled from TRBV5-1 and TRBJ2-4; 9 bases in the middle match TRBD2. The sequence was collected from a male patient aged 2 to 9 who had a stem cell transplant for acute lymphoblastic leukemia, so the T cells may come from the graft donor. The nucleotides are TGCGCCAGCAGCTTAGCGGGGGGCCGGTCAAACATTCAGTACTTC. This sequence encodes CASSLAGGRSNIQYF.